Listed below are T cell receptor beta chains from one sample, sequenced in a study of breast tumors, draining lymph nodes, adjacent tissues. One entry per CDR3 protein results from TCRdb running MiXCR on the multiplex PCR reads. Of under 300,000 distinct CDR3 sequences listed, approximately 36% were seen once; the top ten hold about 3.9%. The source material was axillary lymph node tissue. Source of these receptors: a female donor with breast cancer. Some clones in this sample may be carry-over from other donors' samples. Each CDR3 is given with its conserved first and last residue. The D gene is left open where the match is weak. Some rows mark clone size as missing; the rest say once, few, many or name a class of expanded clone.

many	TRBD1	TRBV12-3/TRBV12-4	TRBJ1-2	CASSFRQGRAGYTF	TGTGCCAGCAGTTTCCGACAGGGTAGAGCGGGCTACACCTTC
many	TRBD2	TRBV20-1	TRBJ2-5	CSAGLSRGVQETQYF	TGCAGTGCTGGGCTCTCGCGGGGGGTACAAGAGACCCAGTACTTC
NA	NA	TRBV7-3	TRBJ2-3	CASSLMAGAQYF	TGTGCCAGCAGCCTAATGGCAGGGGCGCAGTATTTT
many	TRBD1	TRBV7-3	TRBJ2-3	CASSLRGTESTDTQYF	TGTGCCAGCAGCTTAAGGGGGACAGAGTCCACAGATACGCAGTATTTT
many	NA	TRBV3-2	TRBJ1-6	CASSHSPLHF	TGTGCCAGCAGCCATTCACCCCTCCACTTT
NA	TRBD1	TRBV7-9	TRBJ2-1	CASSLGDREDYEQCF	TGTGCCAGCAGCTTGGGGGACAGGGAAGATTATGAGCAGTGCTTC
once	TRBD2	TRBV2	TRBJ2-7	CASRGTSGRIYEQYF	TGTGCCAGCAGGGGGACTAGCGGGAGGATCTACGAGCAGTACTTC
once	TRBD2	TRBV7-2	TRBJ2-1	CVSSPRLAEDNEQFF	TGTGTCAGCAGTCCCCGACTAGCGGAGGACAATGAGCAGTTCTTC
many	TRBD1	TRBV4-3	TRBJ1-2	CASSQVTGGKIGYTF	TGCGCCAGCAGCCAAGTAACAGGGGGCAAGATTGGCTACACCTTC
few	TRBD1	TRBV29-1	TRBJ2-4	CSVEEQGSIQYF	TGCAGCGTTGAAGAACAGGGGAGTATTCAGTACTTC
NA	NA	TRBV2	TRBJ1-3	CASSPFRVSEGNTIYF	TGTGCCAGCAGCCCCTTCCGGGTGTCGGAAGGAAACACCATATATTTT
NA	NA	TRBV29-1	TRBJ1-1	CSVEDRLVAFF	TGCAGCGTTGAAGATCGACTTGTAGCTTTCTTT
many	TRBD2	TRBV2	TRBJ2-1	CASSYLAGVPNEQFF	TGTGCCAGCAGTTACCTAGCGGGAGTCCCCAATGAGCAGTTCTTC
few	NA	TRBV27	TRBJ1-2	CASRHPGDGYTF	TGTGCCAGCAGGCACCCAGGGGACGGCTACACCTTC